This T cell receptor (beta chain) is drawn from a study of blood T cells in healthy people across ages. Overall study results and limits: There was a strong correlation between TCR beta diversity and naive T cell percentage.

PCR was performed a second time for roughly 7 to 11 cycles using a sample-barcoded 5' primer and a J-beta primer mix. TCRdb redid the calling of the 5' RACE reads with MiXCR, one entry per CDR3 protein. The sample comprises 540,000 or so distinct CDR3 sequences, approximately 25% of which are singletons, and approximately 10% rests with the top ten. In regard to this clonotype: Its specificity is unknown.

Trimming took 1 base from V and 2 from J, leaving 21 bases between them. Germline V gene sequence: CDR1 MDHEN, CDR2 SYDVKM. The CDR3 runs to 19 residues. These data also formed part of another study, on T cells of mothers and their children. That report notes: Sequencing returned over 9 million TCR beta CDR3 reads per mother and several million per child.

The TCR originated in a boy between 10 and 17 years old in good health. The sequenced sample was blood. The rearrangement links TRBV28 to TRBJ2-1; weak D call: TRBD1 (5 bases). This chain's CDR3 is CASSLFFYSNRTTYNEQFF. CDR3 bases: TGTGCCAGCAGTTTATTTTTCTACTCTAACAGGACAACCTACAATGAGCAGTTCTTC.